Described below is a single T cell receptor (beta chain) sequence and its context. This clonotype was counted only a few times. This receptor's antigen is unknown. No much larger clone is present one base from it, and per-base qualities are unavailable. The data were taken from a study of blood T cells in healthy people across ages (dated by TCRdb to between 2014 and 2016). Regarding the study in general: Template switching captured roughly one uniquely barcoded TCR beta cDNA molecule per two T cells in model experiments. For two donors (one aged 18 to 29 and one aged 80 or older), the study analyzed two additional independent replicas of 1 million unique cDNA reads from the same blood draw. The donors were split into four age groups: young (average approximately 16 years), middle-aged (39), aged (around 67) and long-lived (under 85). To avoid experimental bias, donors of different ages were distributed randomly across sequencing lanes. The study measured age-related changes in TCR beta repertoire diversity using deep sequencing normalized with unique cDNA molecular identifiers.

Systemically healthy Caucasian individuals from Russia, around 39 in total and aged about 6 to 100 years, were included as donors. Ten milliliters of peripheral blood were drawn from each donor into EDTA-treated Vacutainer tubes. Ficoll-Paque density-gradient centrifugation was used to isolate PBMCs, with at least 6.5 million per sample. Total RNA, at least 6 micrograms per sample, was extracted from PBMCs with Trizol reagent. For every donor, flow cytometry on a PBMC aliquot measured the percentage of naive CD45RAhigh/CD27high T cells. CDR1 and CDR2 are drawn from the germline V gene (reference sequence): MNHEY, SMNVEV. The CDR3 holds 15 amino acids from the cysteine to the phenylalanine. This entry keeps only the CDR3 DNA: 45 bases, framed from base 1. From V the trimming removes 5 bases and from J it removes 14 bases, while the gene matches leave 16 bases of the junction unaccounted for. Study-level results and caveats: Estimates of total diversity from one million sequenced T cells were regarded as lower bounds and underestimates. Because the CMV infection status of the donors was unknown, age-related changes in expanded clonotypes may potentially have been confounded. There was a strong correlation between observed TCR beta diversity and the percentage of naive T cells measured by flow cytometry. Because profiling used bulk unsorted PBMCs, naive and antigen-experienced compartments could not be compared conclusively. Observed TCR beta diversity per million T cells fell roughly linearly with age, and a significant reduction was already apparent by age roughly 41. Compared with the aged group, the long-lived group had more naive CD4+ T cells, fewer expanded clones and increased TCR diversity, suggesting age selection.

The library was obtained by 5' RACE. The sequencer was an Illumina HiSeq 2500. A second PCR of about 7 to 12 cycles was run with a J-beta primer mix and a sample-barcoded 5' primer. A unique molecular identifier was introduced onto each TCR beta cDNA molecule by a template-switch 5' adaptor carrying 12 random nucleotides. Each sample yielded at least 3 million CDR3-containing paired-end reads. All of the RNA was converted into first-strand cDNA using the Mint cDNA synthesis kit, with a TRBC-specific oligonucleotide serving as the primer. After uracil-DNA glycosylase treatment, a first 18-cycle PCR used universal primers M1SS and BC2_uni_R on all cDNA. The paper's data handling went like this. For normalization, 1 million high-quality reads were randomly selected from each sample, with every read carrying a distinct molecular identifier. Instead of being binned into consensus sequences, reads that shared molecular identifiers were thrown out. MiTCR, set to a Q25 quality threshold and the strictest error-elimination algorithm, was used for CDR3 identification, clonotype clustering and error correction. A nonparametric unseen species model with Euler transformation was used to estimate lower-bound total TCR beta diversity. TCRdb ran its own pipeline on the public reads, namely fastp trimming at Q25 and MiXCR clone calling, and kept in-frame beta chains. For every CDR3 protein sequence, its rows merge into one entry that carries the most common genes and DNA. These V and J calls originate from TCRdb's pipeline instead of the authors' own analysis. This sample is represented by more than 700,000 distinct CDR3 sequences; roughly 50% of them were singletons. The leading ten clones occupy about two fifths of the sample.

The chain uses TRBV27 and TRBJ2-3, with 10 bases aligning to TRBD1. Material: blood. The TCR originated in a man of 80 years or more in good health. The bases are TGTGCCAGCAGTCCAGGGGGACAGGGGCACAGATACGCGTATTTT. This translates into CASSPGGQGHRYAYF.